This entry describes one T cell receptor (beta chain). Per germline, CDR1 SEHNR and CDR2 FQNEAQ (reference sequence). This CDR3 has 15 amino acids. V dropped 0 bases and J dropped 4; count of bases not matched to a gene: 1. This record comes from a study of T cell changes during pregnancy in multiple sclerosis. Repertoires were generated with immunoSEQ multiplex PCR, while TCRdb's copy carries only in-frame clones and drops some. The sample lists tens of thousands of clones; around 96% were seen once. This chain links TRBV7-9 with TRBJ1-3, with 9 bases lining up with TRBD1. Source: peripheral blood, taken in the second trimester of pregnancy. The TCR sequence derives from a female donor with multiple sclerosis, enrolled in a pregnancy study. CDR3 sequence (DNA): TGTGCCAGCAGCTTAGCCGGACAGGGGGGAAACACCATATATTTT. Its translation: CASSLAGQGGNTIYF.